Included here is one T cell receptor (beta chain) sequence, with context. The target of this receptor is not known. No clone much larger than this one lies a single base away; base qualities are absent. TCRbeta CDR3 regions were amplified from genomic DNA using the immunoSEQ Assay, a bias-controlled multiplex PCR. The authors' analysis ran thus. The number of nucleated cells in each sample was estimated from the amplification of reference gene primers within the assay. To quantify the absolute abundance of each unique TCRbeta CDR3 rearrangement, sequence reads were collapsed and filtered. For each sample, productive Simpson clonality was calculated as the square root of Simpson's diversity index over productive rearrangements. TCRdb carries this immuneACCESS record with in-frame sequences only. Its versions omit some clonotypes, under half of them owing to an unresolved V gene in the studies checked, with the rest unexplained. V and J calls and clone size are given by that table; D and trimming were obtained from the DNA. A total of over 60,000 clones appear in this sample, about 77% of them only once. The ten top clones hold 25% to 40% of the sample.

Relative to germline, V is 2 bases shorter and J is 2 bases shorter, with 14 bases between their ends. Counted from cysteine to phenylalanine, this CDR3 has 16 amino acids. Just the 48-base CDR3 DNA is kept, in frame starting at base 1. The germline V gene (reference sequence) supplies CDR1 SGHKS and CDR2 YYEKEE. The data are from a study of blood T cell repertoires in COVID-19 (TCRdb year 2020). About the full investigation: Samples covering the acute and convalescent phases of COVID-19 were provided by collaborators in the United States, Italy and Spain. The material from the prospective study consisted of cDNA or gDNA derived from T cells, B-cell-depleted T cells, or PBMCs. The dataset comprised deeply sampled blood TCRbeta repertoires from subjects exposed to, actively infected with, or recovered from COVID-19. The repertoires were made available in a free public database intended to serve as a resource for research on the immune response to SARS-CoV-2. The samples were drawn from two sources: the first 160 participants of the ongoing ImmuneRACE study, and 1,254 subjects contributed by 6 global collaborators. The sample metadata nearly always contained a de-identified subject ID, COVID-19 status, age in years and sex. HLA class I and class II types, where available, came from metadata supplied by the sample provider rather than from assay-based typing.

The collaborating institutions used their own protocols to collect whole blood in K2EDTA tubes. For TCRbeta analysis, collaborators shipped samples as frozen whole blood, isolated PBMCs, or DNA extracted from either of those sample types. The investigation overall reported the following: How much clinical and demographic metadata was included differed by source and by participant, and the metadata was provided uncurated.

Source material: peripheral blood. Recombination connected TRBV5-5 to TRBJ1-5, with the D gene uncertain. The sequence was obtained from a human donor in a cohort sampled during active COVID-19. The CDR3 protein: CASSFGPLLGNQPQHF. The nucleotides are TGTGCCAGCAGCTTTGGACCCTTACTAGGCAATCAGCCCCAGCATTTT.